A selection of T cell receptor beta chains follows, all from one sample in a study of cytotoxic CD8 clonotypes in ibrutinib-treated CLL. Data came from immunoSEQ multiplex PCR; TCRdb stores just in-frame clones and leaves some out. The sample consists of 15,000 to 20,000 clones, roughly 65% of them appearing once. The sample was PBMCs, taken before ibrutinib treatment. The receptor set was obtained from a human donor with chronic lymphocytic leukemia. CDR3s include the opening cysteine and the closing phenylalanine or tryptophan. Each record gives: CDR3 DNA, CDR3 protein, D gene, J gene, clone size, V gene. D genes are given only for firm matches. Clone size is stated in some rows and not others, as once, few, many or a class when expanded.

TGTGCCAGCAGTGAGCCGGGGCTCAGCTCCTATAATTCACCCCTCCACTTT CASSEPGLSSYNSPLHF - TRBJ1-6 - TRBV2
TGTGCCAGCAGCGAACTAGCGGGGGTTTACAATGAGCAGTTCTTC CASSELAGVYNEQFF TRBD2 TRBJ2-1 - TRBV9
TGCGCCAGCAGCTCAGGACTGATTAACAATGAGCAGTTCTTC CASSSGLINNEQFF - TRBJ2-1 - TRBV5-1
TGTGCCAGCAGACAAACCGGGACAGGCGATAATTCACCCCTCCACTTT CASRQTGTGDNSPLHF TRBD1 TRBJ1-6 - TRBV7-2
TGCGCCAGCAGCCAAGGTGAACAGGGGGCTAGGGAAAAACTGTTTTTT CASSQGEQGAREKLFF TRBD1 TRBJ1-4 few TRBV4-1
TGTGCCAGCAGCGTGGGGACAGCCACAGATACGCAGTATTTT CASSVGTATDTQYF TRBD1 TRBJ2-3 - TRBV9
TGTGCCAGCAGCCGGGACAGGCTCACTGAAGCTTTCTTT CASSRDRLTEAFF TRBD1 TRBJ1-1 few TRBV7-9
TGTGCCAGCAGTTATGGAGCGGGGGGCTACGAGCAGTACTTC CASSYGAGGYEQYF TRBD2 TRBJ2-7 - TRBV6-5
TGTGCCAGCAGTGACGGGACTAGCGCGGGGCTAAAGACCCAGTACTTC CASSDGTSAGLKTQYF TRBD2 TRBJ2-5 - TRBV2
TGTGCCAGCAGCTTCGCGGGGTCCCTTTCTTTAGCCAAAAACATTCAGTACTTC CASSFAGSLSLAKNIQYF - TRBJ2-4 - TRBV5-4
TGTGCCAGCAGCTCCATGACTCGGGATTCACCCCTCCACTTT CASSSMTRDSPLHF - TRBJ1-6 - TRBV6-7
TGTGCCAGTAGCGGTTTAGGGACAGGGGTGGACAATGAGCAGTTCTTC CASSGLGTGVDNEQFF TRBD1 TRBJ2-1 few TRBV19
TGCGCCAGCAGCCAAGAACCCGGCAGAATAAACACCGGGGAGCTGTTTTTT CASSQEPGRINTGELFF - TRBJ2-2 - TRBV4-1
TGCGCCAGCAGCTTGTCCCAAGGTGTAGGGGGGATTTACGAGCAGTACTTC CASSLSQGVGGIYEQYF - TRBJ2-7 - TRBV5-1
TGTGCCAGCAGCTACCGGGGGCGAGTAGATACGCAGTATTTT CASSYRGRVDTQYF - TRBJ2-3 - TRBV6-5
TGCGCCAGCGGAGAGGGAGGGGCTAATAATGAAAAACTGTTTTTT CASGEGGANNEKLFF - TRBJ1-4 - TRBV5-1
TGCGCCAGCAGCCTGGATGGGATGGGAGGGCAGACCCAGTACTTC CASSLDGMGGQTQYF TRBD2 TRBJ2-5 - TRBV5-1
TGTGCCAGCAGCTTAGGCCCAGGGACCTCCTACGAGCAGTACTTC CASSLGPGTSYEQYF - TRBJ2-7 - TRBV11-2
TGCGCCAGCAGCTTGGCGGTCATAATCTCTGGGGCCAACGTCCTGACTTTC CASSLAVIISGANVLTF - TRBJ2-6 - TRBV5-1